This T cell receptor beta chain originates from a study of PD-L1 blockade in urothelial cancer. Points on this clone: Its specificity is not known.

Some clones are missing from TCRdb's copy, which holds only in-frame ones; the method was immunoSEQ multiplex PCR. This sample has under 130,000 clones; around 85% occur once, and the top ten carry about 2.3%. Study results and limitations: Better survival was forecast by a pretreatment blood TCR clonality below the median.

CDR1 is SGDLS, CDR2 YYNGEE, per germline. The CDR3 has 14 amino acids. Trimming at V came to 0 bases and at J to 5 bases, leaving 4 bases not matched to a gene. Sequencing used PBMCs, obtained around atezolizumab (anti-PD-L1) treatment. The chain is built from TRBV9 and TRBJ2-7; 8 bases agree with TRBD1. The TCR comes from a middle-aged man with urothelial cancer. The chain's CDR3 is CASSVGTGFHEQYF. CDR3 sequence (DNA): TGTGCCAGCAGCGTAGGGACAGGGTTCCACGAGCAGTACTTC. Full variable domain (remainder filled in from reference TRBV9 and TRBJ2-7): DSGVTQTPKHLITATGQRVTLRCSPRSGDLSVYWYQQSLDQGLQFLIQYYNGEERAKGNILERFSAQQFPDLHSELNLSSLELGDSALYFCASSVGTGFHEQYFGPGTRLTVT.